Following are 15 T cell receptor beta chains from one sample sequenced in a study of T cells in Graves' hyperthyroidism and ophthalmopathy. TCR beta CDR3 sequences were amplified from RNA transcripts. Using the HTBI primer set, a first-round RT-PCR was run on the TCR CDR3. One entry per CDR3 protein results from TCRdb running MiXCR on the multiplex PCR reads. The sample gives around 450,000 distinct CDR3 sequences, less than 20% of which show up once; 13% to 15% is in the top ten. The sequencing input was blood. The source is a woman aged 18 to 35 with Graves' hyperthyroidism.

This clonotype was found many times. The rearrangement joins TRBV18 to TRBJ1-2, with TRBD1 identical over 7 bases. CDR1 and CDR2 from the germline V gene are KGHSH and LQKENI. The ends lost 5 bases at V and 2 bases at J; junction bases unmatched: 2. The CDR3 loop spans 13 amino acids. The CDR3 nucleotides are TGTGCCAGCTCAGACAGGGTGAACTATGGCTACACCTTC. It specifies CASSDRVNYGYTF.

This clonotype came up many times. The CDR3 DNA is TGTGCCAGCAGTTTGGGGACGGGACTAGCGGCTTCCAATGAGCAGTTCTTC. Protein: CASSLGTGLAASNEQFF. J is TRBJ2-1 and V is TRBV12-3 or TRBV12-4; TRBD2 matches at 11 bases. The CDR3 sequence is 17 residues long. Trimming cost V 3 bases and J 6 bases; bases outside gene matches: 10.

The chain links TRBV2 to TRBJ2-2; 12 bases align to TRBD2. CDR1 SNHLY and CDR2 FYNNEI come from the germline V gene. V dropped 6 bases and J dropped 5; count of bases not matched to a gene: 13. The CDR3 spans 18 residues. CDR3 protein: CASRELAGGPKGTGELFF. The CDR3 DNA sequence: TGTGCCAGCAGAGAGCTAGCGGGAGGGCCAAAAGGAACCGGGGAGCTGTTTTTT.

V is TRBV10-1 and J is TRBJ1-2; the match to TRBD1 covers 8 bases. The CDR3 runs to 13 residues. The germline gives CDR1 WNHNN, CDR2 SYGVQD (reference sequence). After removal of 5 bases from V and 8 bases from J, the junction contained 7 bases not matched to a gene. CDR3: CASSNDRGWGYTF. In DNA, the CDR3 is TGCGCCAGCAGTAACGACAGGGGATGGGGCTACACCTTC.

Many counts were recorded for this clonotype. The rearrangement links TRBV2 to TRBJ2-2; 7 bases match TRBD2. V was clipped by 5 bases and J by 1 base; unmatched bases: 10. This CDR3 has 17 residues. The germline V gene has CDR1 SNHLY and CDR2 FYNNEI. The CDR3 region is CASSTPIAGENTGELFF. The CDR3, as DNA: TGTGCCAGCAGTACTCCTATAGCGGGTGAGAACACCGGGGAGCTGTTTTTT.

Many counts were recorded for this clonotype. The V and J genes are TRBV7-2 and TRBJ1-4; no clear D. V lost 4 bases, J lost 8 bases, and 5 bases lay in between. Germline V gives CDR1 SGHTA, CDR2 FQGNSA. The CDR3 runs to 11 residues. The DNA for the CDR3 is TGTGCCAGCAGCTCTACAGAAAAACTGTTTTTT. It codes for CASSSTEKLFF.

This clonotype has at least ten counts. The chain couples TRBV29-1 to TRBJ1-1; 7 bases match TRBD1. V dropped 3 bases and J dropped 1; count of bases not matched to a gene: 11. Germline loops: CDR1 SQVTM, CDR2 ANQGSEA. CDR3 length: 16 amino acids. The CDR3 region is CSVEGVQGRRNTEAFF. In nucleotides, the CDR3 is TGCAGCGTTGAGGGGGTACAGGGGCGCCGGAACACTGAAGCTTTCTTT.

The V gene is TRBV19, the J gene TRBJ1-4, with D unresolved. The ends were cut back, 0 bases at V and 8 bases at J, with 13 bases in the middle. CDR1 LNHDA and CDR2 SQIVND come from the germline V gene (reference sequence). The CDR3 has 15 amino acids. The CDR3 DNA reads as TGTGCCAGTAGTATAGAACGACTTCGGAGGGAAAAACTGTTTTTT. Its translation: CASSIERLRREKLFF.

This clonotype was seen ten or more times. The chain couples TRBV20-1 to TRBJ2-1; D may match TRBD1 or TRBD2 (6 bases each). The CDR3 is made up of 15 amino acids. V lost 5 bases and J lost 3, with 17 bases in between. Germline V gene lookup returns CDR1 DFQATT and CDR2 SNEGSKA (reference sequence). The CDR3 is CSASTGRGNYNEQFF. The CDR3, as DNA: TGCAGTGCTTCCACAGGGCGGGGTAACTACAATGAGCAGTTCTTC.

CDR3 sequence: CASSYHSGGPGTLNEKLFF. CDR3 coding DNA: TGTGCCAGCAGTTACCACTCGGGCGGACCCGGGACCCTGAATGAAAAACTGTTTTTT. V and J are TRBV6-5 and TRBJ1-4; perhaps TRBD1 as D (5 bases). Germline lookup yields CDR1 MNHEY and CDR2 SVGAGI. CDR3 length equals 19 residues. V was clipped by 2 bases and J by 5 bases, with 24 bases between them.

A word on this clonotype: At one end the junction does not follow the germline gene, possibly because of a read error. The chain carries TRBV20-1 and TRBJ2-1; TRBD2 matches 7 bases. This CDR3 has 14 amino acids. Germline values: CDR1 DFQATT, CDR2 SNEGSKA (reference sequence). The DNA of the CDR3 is TGCAGTGCAGACCGGGGAGGGATCGACAATGACCAGTTCTTC. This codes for CSADRGGIDNDQFF.

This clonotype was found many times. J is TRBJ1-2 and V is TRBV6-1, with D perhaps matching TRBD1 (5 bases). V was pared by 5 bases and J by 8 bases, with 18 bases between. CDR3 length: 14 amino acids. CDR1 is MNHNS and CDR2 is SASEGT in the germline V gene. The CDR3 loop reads CASSQGGMRGGYTF. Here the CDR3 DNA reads TGTGCCAGCAGTCAGGGAGGGATGAGGGGAGGCTACACCTTC.

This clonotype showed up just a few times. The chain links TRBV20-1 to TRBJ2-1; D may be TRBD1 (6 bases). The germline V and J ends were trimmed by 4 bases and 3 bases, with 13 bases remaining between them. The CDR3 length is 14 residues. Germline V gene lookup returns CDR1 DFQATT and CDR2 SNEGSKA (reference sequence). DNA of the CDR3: TGCAGTGCTATCGACAGGTCGAACTACAATGAGCAGTTCTTC. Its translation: CSAIDRSNYNEQFF.

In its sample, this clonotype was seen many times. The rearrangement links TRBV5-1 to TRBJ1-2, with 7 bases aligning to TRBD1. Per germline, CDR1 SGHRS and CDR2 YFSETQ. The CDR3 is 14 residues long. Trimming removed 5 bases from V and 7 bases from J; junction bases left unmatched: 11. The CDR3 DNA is TGCGCCAGCAGTCTCGGACAGGCCTCTGGTGGCTACACCTTC. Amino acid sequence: CASSLGQASGGYTF.

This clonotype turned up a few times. The CDR3 DNA sequence: TGCAGTGCTAGAGATGGGAGGGTGAATCAGCCCCAGCATTTT. This codes for CSARDGRVNQPQHF. The chain uses TRBV20-1 and TRBJ1-5; D gene ambiguous. V dropped 0 bases and J dropped 4 bases, with 10 bases sitting between them. CDR3 length equals 14 residues. The V gene's germline CDR1 is DFQATT and CDR2 SNEGSKA (reference sequence).